This T cell receptor beta chain emerged from a study of tumor-infiltrating lymphocytes in localized non-small cell lung cancer. Study as a whole: The cohort mixed smokers and never-smokers, several histologies, and some post-neoadjuvant-chemotherapy samples. Tumor tissue and non-adjacent uninvolved lung came from each patient. Study-level points and caveats: TCRbeta sequencing showed higher T cell infiltration in tumors than uninvolved lung. Available tissue quantity limited TCR sequencing to a patient subset.

Measured with immunoSEQ multiplex PCR; TCRdb has only the in-frame clones, and not every one. The table lists about 13,000 clones, roughly two thirds of them singletons. About this clone: The antigen remains unidentified.

Germline lookup yields CDR1 SGHRS and CDR2 YFSETQ. Between the trimmed V and J ends, which lost 1 base and 2 bases, there was a span of 12 bases. There are 15 residues in the CDR3. The chain couples TRBV5-1 to TRBJ2-5, with a possible D match to TRBD2 (6 bases). Source material: lung tumor tissue. This sequence originates from a human donor with non-small cell lung cancer. The CDR3 DNA is TGCGCCAGCAGCTTGATGGTGGGAGGACAAGAGACCCAGTACTTC. Translating it yields CASSLMVGGQETQYF. Full variable domain (outside the CDR3, taken from reference TRBV5-1 and TRBJ2-5): KAGVTQTPRYLIKTRGQQVTLSCSPISGHRSVSWYQQTPGQGLQFLFEYFSETQRNKGNFPGRFSGRQFSNSRSEMNVSTLELGDSALYLCASSLMVGGQETQYFGPGTRLLVL.